The source of this TCR beta chain is a study of T cells in Graves' hyperthyroidism and ophthalmopathy. Overall study results and limits: Ophthalmopathy got predicted by the model a median 6.5 months before its onset.

Amplified TCR beta CDR3 regions derived from RNA transcripts. HTBI primers were the set used in a first-round RT-PCR of the TCR CDR3. Each CDR3 protein is one row after TCRdb ran MiXCR on the multiplex PCR reads. The sample records over 650,000 distinct CDR3 sequences, 15% to 20% being singletons. There are a few counts of this clonotype. Its antigen is unidentified. At one end, the junction sequence differs from germline, possibly due to a read error. Graves' hyperthyroidism without ophthalmopathy progression within 18 months was termed stable. In making diagnoses, clinical symptoms, serum thyroxine and TRAb, thyroid ultrasound and orbital computed tomography were all used. The PBMCs had their origin in approximately 10 ml of fresh peripheral blood. The TCR was taken from a man younger than 35 with Graves' hyperthyroidism. Sequenced: blood.

In nucleotides, the CDR3 is TGTGCTAGCAGCTCATTTACTGGACAGCTCGATACTGAAGCTTTCTTT. The encoded protein is CASSSFTGQLDTEAFF. The V call is TRBV7-7, the J call TRBJ1-1; possible D gene TRBD1, 6 bases. Germline CDR1 SSHAT, CDR2 FNYEAQ (reference sequence). CDR3 length: 16 residues. Combining the CDR3 with reference TRBV7-7 and TRBJ1-1 gives the whole variable domain GAGVSQSPRYKVTKRGQDVTLRCDPISSHATLYWYQQALGQGPEFLTYFNYEAQPDKSGLPSDRFSAERPEGSISTLTIQRTEQRDSAMYRCASSSFTGQLDTEAFFGQGTRLTVV.